A selection of T cell receptor beta chains follows, all from one sample in a study of blood T cell repertoires in COVID-19. Sequenced by immunoSEQ multiplex PCR; TCRdb stores in-frame clones only, minus some. The sample has 95,000 to 100,000 clones; approximately 81% are singletons. The specimen sequenced was peripheral blood. Receptors originate from a woman in her seventies with active or convalescent COVID-19. Each CDR3 is given without its conserved first and last residue. A D gene is named only where the DNA matches it firmly.

>.|TRBV5-5|TRBJ2-7
ASSPAEESSYEQY
>TRBD1|TRBV28|TRBJ1-4
ASSFGDRGIVAKLF
>TRBD2|TRBV5-6|TRBJ2-3
ASSFLKRGTDTQY
>TRBD1|TRBV2|TRBJ1-4
ASSDTGVGKKLF
>TRBD1|TRBV5-1|TRBJ1-3
ASSPDAGQGNTIY
>.|TRBV24-1|TRBJ1-6
ATSDPGAPLH
>TRBD1|TRBV3-1/TRBV3-2|TRBJ1-3
ASIPRRGQGVSGNTIY
>TRBD2|TRBV7-9|TRBJ2-1
ASSLRLAGVTPEQF
>.|TRBV20-1|TRBJ2-7
SASDRNRGEQY
>.|TRBV19|TRBJ1-6
ASSIRSDNSPLH